Following are 30 T cell receptor beta chains from one sample sequenced in a study of response to subunit inactivated influenza vaccine. TCRdb analysed the RT-PCR reads with MiXCR anew, one entry per CDR3 protein. The sample has roughly 570,000 distinct CDR3 sequences, around 15% seen once. The sequencing here drew on PBMCs from blood, taken about 12 days after vaccination. The receptors stem from a man between 45 and 60 years old who received an inactivated influenza vaccine.

This clonotype was observed a few times. This chain uses TRBV12-3 or TRBV12-4 with TRBJ2-1, with D possibly matching TRBD1 (6 bases). Trimming took off 3 bases at V and 8 bases at J, with 17 bases between the two ends. CDR3 length equals 15 residues. In nucleotides, the CDR3 is TGTGCCAGCAGTTTCGCTTCACAGGGAAGCGATGAGCAGTTCTTC. This gives the protein CASSFASQGSDEQFF.

The rearrangement uses TRBV20-1 and TRBJ2-5; 7 bases align to TRBD2. The V gene's germline CDR1 is DFQATT and CDR2 SNEGSKA (reference sequence). This CDR3 region has 16 residues. Trimming took 3 bases from V and 2 from J; bases not matched to a gene: 12. This CDR3 is CSASWREMQWQETQYF. CDR3 bases: TGCAGTGCTAGTTGGCGGGAGATGCAGTGGCAAGAGACCCAGTACTTC.

The chain is built from TRBV12-3 or TRBV12-4 and TRBJ1-5, with 12 nucleotides matching TRBD1. The CDR3 has 15 residues. V lost 11 bases, J lost 0 bases, and 5 bases stayed unmatched. Here the CDR3 reads CAVGTGGLSNQPQHF. DNA for the CDR3: TGTGCCGTCGGGACAGGGGGCCTTAGCAATCAGCCCCAGCATTTT.

The genes are TRBV5-1 and TRBJ2-7; D might be TRBD1 (5 bases). Per the germline V gene, CDR1 is SGHRS and CDR2 is YFSETQ. Trimming took 6 bases from V and 1 from J, leaving 14 bases between them. The CDR3 consists of 14 residues. As DNA, the CDR3 is TGCGCCAGCACTCCCCAGGGAAGGTCCTACGAGCAGTACTTC. Translating it yields CASTPQGRSYEQYF. Based on the CDR3 plus reference TRBV5-1 and TRBJ2-7, the full variable domain is KAGVTQTPRYLIKTRGQQVTLSCSPISGHRSVSWYQQTPGQGLQFLFEYFSETQRNKGNFPGRFSGRQFSNSRSEMNVSTLELGDSALYLCASTPQGRSYEQYFGPGTRLTVT.

This sequence joins TRBV4-1 and TRBJ2-7; TRBD1 agrees at 10 bases. The germline gives CDR1 MGHRA, CDR2 YSYEKL. Losses at the gene ends were 3 bases for V and 4 bases for J; bases not matched to a gene: 9. This CDR3 is 16 amino acids long. The CDR3 bases are TGCGCCAGCAGCCAGCACCCAGACAGGGGGCTGTACGAGCAGTACTTC. The encoded protein is CASSQHPDRGLYEQYF.

This clonotype showed up many times. The gene calls are TRBV9 and TRBJ2-1, with D maybe TRBD2 (5 bases). Trimming cost V 4 bases and J 10 bases, with 21 bases left between them. Per germline, CDR1 SGDLS and CDR2 YYNGEE. The CDR3 is made up of 15 amino acids. CDR3 coding DNA: TGTGCCAGCAGCACAAACCTCCACGGGATCAGCGAGCAGTTCTTC. This sequence encodes CASSTNLHGISEQFF.

At least ten counts were recorded for this clonotype. CDR3 DNA sequence: TGTGCCAGCACCCTGGGGGGGCTAGCGGTCCAAGAGACCCAGTACTTC. Residues: CASTLGGLAVQETQYF. The chain employs TRBV12-3 or TRBV12-4 and TRBJ2-5; D is perhaps TRBD2 (7 bases). This CDR3 is built from 16 residues. V shed 7 bases and J shed 1 base, with 19 bases lying between them.

This clonotype was detected ten times or more. V gene TRBV5-1 combines with J gene TRBJ2-3; a weak D match, TRBD2 (5 bases). The V and J ends lost 4 bases and 2 bases respectively, with 14 bases between them. The germline V gene encodes CDR1 SGHRS and CDR2 YFSETQ. The CDR3 loop spans 15 amino acids. The CDR3 bases are TGCGCCAGCAGCCAAGAGGGCGAGTTCACAGATACGCAGTATTTT. It is translated as CASSQEGEFTDTQYF.

This clonotype was counted only a few times. This chain joins TRBV12-3 or TRBV12-4 and TRBJ2-5; D call uncertain. V shed 1 base and J shed 3 bases, with 15 bases lying between them. CDR3 length: 16 amino acids. The CDR3 nucleotides are TGTGCCAGCAGTTTAGGTCGGCAGGCCGGAAAAGAGACCCAGTACTTC. This translates into CASSLGRQAGKETQYF.

The chain joins TRBV15 to TRBJ1-4, with 8 positions matching TRBD1. The germline V gene encodes CDR1 LNHNV and CDR2 YYDKDF (reference sequence). Unmatched junction bases numbered 7, after V lost 5 bases and J lost 8 bases. The CDR3 extends over 14 amino acids. This CDR3 is CATSARQGKEKLFF. As DNA, the CDR3 is TGTGCCACCAGCGCCCGACAGGGGAAAGAAAAACTGTTTTTT.

The chain is built from TRBV28 and TRBJ2-5; maybe TRBD1 (6 bases). Germline loops: CDR1 MDHEN, CDR2 SYDVKM. The CDR3 is made up of 15 amino acids. The V end was cut by 5 bases, the J end by 1 base, with 14 bases between. The CDR3 region has the DNA TGTGCCAGCAGTCCCCTAAGGGGGTCCCAAGAGACCCAGTACTTC. It translates to CASSPLRGSQETQYF.

The chain joins TRBV28 to TRBJ2-7, with D unresolved. In germline, CDR1 is MDHEN, CDR2 SYDVKM. This CDR3 contains 12 residues. The germline V and J ends were trimmed by 2 bases and 9 bases, with 11 bases remaining between them. The CDR3 DNA sequence: TGTGCCAGCAGTTTAAGCCCCACGGGGCAGTACTTC. Translated, it gives CASSLSPTGQYF.

The genes are TRBV28 and TRBJ2-5; 10 nucleotides line up with TRBD1. CDR1 is MDHEN and CDR2 is SYDVKM in the germline V gene. With V trimmed by 5 bases and J by 5 bases, 11 bases remained unmatched. The CDR3 contains 16 residues. The CDR3 reads CASSPTGTGEWETQYF. In DNA form, the CDR3 reads TGTGCCAGCAGTCCCACCGGGACAGGGGAGTGGGAGACCCAGTACTTC.

As concerns this clonotype: One junction end does not reproduce the germline sequence, and a read error may be involved. This chain joins TRBV9 and TRBJ2-7, with D perhaps being TRBD1 or TRBD2 (5 bases each). This CDR3 is built from 13 residues. The V gene's germline CDR1 is SGDLS and CDR2 YYNGEE. CDR3 region: CASSEGHSYEQYF. CDR3 in DNA: TGTGCCAGTAGCGAAGGACACTCCTACGAGCAGTACTTC.

This clonotype was picked up a small number of times. V is TRBV20-1 and J is TRBJ1-5; tentatively, D is TRBD1 (5 bases). Trimming removed 3 bases at V and 5 bases at J, with 20 bases between. The germline CDR1 and CDR2 sequences are DFQATT and SNEGSKA (reference sequence). This CDR3 has 16 residues. Here the CDR3 reads CSASKGAGGLYQPQHF. DNA of the CDR3: TGCAGTGCTAGTAAAGGGGCCGGGGGACTGTATCAGCCCCAGCATTTT.

The CDR3 loop reads CASSDLALGSRAFF. In DNA, the CDR3 is TGTGCCAGCAGCGACCTGGCCCTAGGAAGTAGAGCTTTCTTT. The rearrangement uses TRBV7-2 and TRBJ1-1; D remains unclear. V was cut by 5 bases and J by 10 bases, with 20 bases left in between. Germline V gene sequence: CDR1 SGHTA, CDR2 FQGNSA. The CDR3 is made up of 14 amino acids.

This clonotype was seen only a few times. The CDR3 nucleotides read TGCGCCAGCAGCTTGGCCAGGGCCCGTGAGGAGCAGTACTTC. Amino acids: CASSLARAREEQYF. This chain connects TRBV5-1 to TRBJ2-7; D may be TRBD1 (5 bases). Deletions cut 0 bases from V and 7 bases from J, with 14 bases between. The germline V gene encodes CDR1 SGHRS and CDR2 YFSETQ. The CDR3 runs 14 residues.

This clonotype appeared many times. J is TRBJ2-1 and V is TRBV7-9; D may be TRBD2 (6 bases). Germline V gene lookup returns CDR1 SEHNR and CDR2 FQNEAQ (reference sequence). The CDR3 contains 12 residues. V dropped 5 bases and J dropped 7 bases, with 9 bases sitting between them. CDR3 residues: CASSRDFNEQFF. The DNA for the CDR3 is TGTGCCAGCAGCCGGGACTTTAATGAGCAGTTCTTC. Using reference TRBV7-9 and TRBJ2-1 for the parts outside the CDR3, the full variable domain is DTGVSQNPRHKITKRGQNVTFRCDPISEHNRLYWYRQTLGQGPEFLTYFQNEAQLEKSRLLSDRFSAERPKGSFSTLEIQRTEQGDSAMYLCASSRDFNEQFFGPGTRLTVL.

This clonotype has a count of ten or more. V is TRBV7-2 and J is TRBJ2-3; 12 positions match TRBD2. The CDR3 totals 14 residues. The V and J ends lost 5 bases and 6 bases, in that order; junction bases with no gene match: 3. Germline V gene data show CDR1 as SGHTA and CDR2 as FQGNSA. Here the CDR3 reads CASSRLAGVDTQYF. The CDR3 DNA sequence: TGTGCCAGCAGCCGACTAGCGGGAGTGGATACGCAGTATTTT.

The chain couples TRBV6-2 or TRBV6-3 to TRBJ2-4, with TRBD2 matching 12 bases. The J segment lost 2 bases and the V segment lost 1 base, leaving 12 bases of the junction unmatched. This CDR3 is 20 amino acids long. Germline assignment: CDR1 MNHEY and CDR2 SVGEGT. This chain's CDR3 is CASSYLTWTSGTRTKNIQYF. DNA of the CDR3: TGTGCCAGCAGTTACTTAACCTGGACTAGCGGGACTAGGACCAAAAACATTCAGTACTTC.

There are a few counts of this clonotype. The chain joins TRBV20-1 to TRBJ2-5; 9 bases are a match to TRBD2. J gave up 3 bases and V 6 bases, and 8 bases lay outside the gene matches. CDR1 DFQATT and CDR2 SNEGSKA come from the germline V gene (reference sequence). This CDR3 contains 14 residues. The CDR3 sequence is CSATGLAGEETQYF. The CDR3 DNA follows: TGCAGTGCAACGGGACTAGCAGGGGAAGAGACCCAGTACTTC.

This clonotype was seen only a few times. This chain connects TRBV5-1 to TRBJ1-1; D is unresolved. This CDR3 has 15 amino acids. V shed 3 bases and J shed 2 bases, with 14 bases lying between them. Germline CDR1 and CDR2: SGHRS and YFSETQ. CDR3 protein: CASSSVLGSNTEAFF. For the CDR3, the DNA is TGCGCCAGCAGCTCGGTCCTCGGCAGTAACACTGAAGCTTTCTTT. Based on the CDR3 plus reference TRBV5-1 and TRBJ1-1, the full variable domain is KAGVTQTPRYLIKTRGQQVTLSCSPISGHRSVSWYQQTPGQGLQFLFEYFSETQRNKGNFPGRFSGRQFSNSRSEMNVSTLELGDSALYLCASSSVLGSNTEAFFGQGTRLTVV.

The J gene is TRBJ2-1, the V gene TRBV5-1, with TRBD2 matching over 7 bases. The V segment lost 0 bases and the J segment 4 bases; nucleotides outside the gene matches: 7. Germline-derived CDR1 and CDR2 are SGHRS and YFSETQ. This CDR3 comprises 16 residues. The CDR3 nucleotides read TGCGCCAGCAGCTTGGGGGGAGGGGCCCGATACAATGAGCAGTTCTTC. It translates to CASSLGGGARYNEQFF. Supplemented by reference TRBV5-1 and TRBJ2-1, the full variable domain reads KAGVTQTPRYLIKTRGQQVTLSCSPISGHRSVSWYQQTPGQGLQFLFEYFSETQRNKGNFPGRFSGRQFSNSRSEMNVSTLELGDSALYLCASSLGGGARYNEQFFGPGTRLTVL.

This chain uses TRBV2 with TRBJ1-5; D unclear. Per the germline V gene, CDR1 is SNHLY and CDR2 is FYNNEI. Trimming pared 1 base from V and 4 bases from J, leaving 11 bases between. CDR3 length: 15 residues. The chain's CDR3 is CASSEGSGGNQPQHF. The DNA for the CDR3 is TGTGCCAGCAGTGAAGGGTCAGGTGGTAATCAGCCCCAGCATTTT.

The chain links TRBV20-1 to TRBJ1-2; D may be TRBD1 (6 bases). The CDR3 is 12 amino acids. Germline-derived CDR1 and CDR2 are DFQATT and SNEGSKA (reference sequence). Trimming cost V 3 bases and J 7 bases, with 12 bases left between them. CDR3 amino acids: CSASAGAGGYTF. DNA for the CDR3: TGCAGTGCTAGCGCGGGGGCTGGTGGCTACACCTTC.

This clonotype was detected many times. This chain's CDR3 is CSVGGLAGAYYEQYF. CDR3 DNA sequence: TGCAGCGTTGGAGGACTAGCGGGCGCATACTACGAGCAGTACTTC. The chain combines TRBV29-1 with TRBJ2-7; 11 bases line up with TRBD2. Unmatched junction bases numbered 8, after V lost 4 bases and J lost 3 bases. The V gene's germline CDR1 is SQVTM and CDR2 ANQGSEA. The CDR3 covers 15 residues.

The V call is TRBV4-3, the J call TRBJ1-1, with D unresolved. The CDR3 contains 15 residues. The germline CDR1 and CDR2 sequences are LGHNA and YSLEER. V shed 1 base and J shed 0 bases, with 9 bases lying between them. CDR3 sequence: CASSQGTRMNTEAFF. The DNA of the CDR3 is TGCGCCAGCAGCCAAGGTACCCGCATGAACACTGAAGCTTTCTTT.

This chain joins TRBV6-5 and TRBJ2-5; the D gene could be TRBD1 or TRBD2 (5 bases each). Germline-derived CDR1 and CDR2 are MNHEY and SVGAGI. Trimming removed 2 bases from V and 1 base from J, with 14 bases in between. This CDR3 is 16 amino acids long. Here the CDR3 DNA reads TGTGCCAGCAGTTACCGCCGGGGCGTCCTCCAAGAGACCCAGTACTTC. Residues: CASSYRRGVLQETQYF.

In its sample, this clonotype was seen a few times. The chain couples TRBV20-1 to TRBJ2-6; D is undetermined. Germline lookup yields CDR1 DFQATT and CDR2 SNEGSKA (reference sequence). The CDR3 runs to 15 residues. The V end lost 5 bases, the J end lost 0 bases, and 11 bases lay between the germline ends. In DNA form, the CDR3 reads TGCAGTGCTTCCGGACGGCTCTCTGGGGCCAACGTCCTGACTTTC. Translation: CSASGRLSGANVLTF.

This clonotype is a singleton in its sample. This rearrangement joins TRBV7-2 to TRBJ2-6; 10 bases are shared with TRBD1. The CDR3 sequence is 16 residues long. Trimming at V came to 5 bases and at J to 3 bases, leaving 4 bases not matched to a gene. Germline-derived CDR1 and CDR2 are SGHTA and FQGNSA. The CDR3 sequence: CASSRDRGRGANVLTF. The CDR3 coding sequence is TGTGCCAGCAGCCGTGACAGGGGGCGTGGGGCCAACGTCCTGACTTTC.